This T cell receptor beta chain stems from a study of shared clonotypes between healthy human individuals. Study-level findings and limits: Only blood was sampled; tissue repertoires likely differ. Some naive CD4 clonotypes, around 5%, turned up in common across a few donors. Naive subsets tended to show greater estimated richness than memory subsets.

Method: immunoSEQ multiplex PCR; TCRdb's copy keeps in-frame clones and lacks some. The sample consists of roughly 1,800,000 clones, over 85% of them appearing once. Positive CCR7 selection of CD45RO-negative cells yielded the naive CD8 cells, and terminally differentiated effector memory CD45RA+ cells were excluded. Donors were healthy HIV-negative adults without recently reported acute infections or vaccinations. A note on this clone: Its antigen is currently unknown.

V lost 5 bases and J lost 2, with 14 bases in between. Germline V CDR1 and CDR2: SEHNR, FQNEAQ (reference sequence). This CDR3 contains 15 residues. The rearrangement joins TRBV7-9 to TRBJ2-3; D possibly uses TRBD1 or TRBD2 (7 bases each). The source material was naive CD8+ T cells sorted from blood. This receptor was identified in a man aged 18 to 30 in good health. The DNA of the CDR3 is TGTGCCAGCAGCGAAACAGGGGACTACACAGATACGCAGTATTTT. This translates into CASSETGDYTDTQYF. The full variable domain, rest sourced from reference TRBV7-9 and TRBJ2-3, is DTGVSQNPRHKITKRGQNVTFRCDPISEHNRLYWYRQTLGQGPEFLTYFQNEAQLEKSRLLSDRFSAERPKGSFSTLEIQRTEQGDSAMYLCASSETGDYTDTQYFGPGTRLTVL.